This note documents a single T cell receptor (beta chain) sequence. Trimming removed 2 bases at V and 0 bases at J, with 9 bases between. This CDR3 comprises 16 residues. Germline CDR1 reads SGHRS; CDR2 reads YFSETQ. Original methodology: Researchers report that nucleated cell counts were estimated from reference gene primer amplification. Measured with immunoSEQ multiplex PCR; TCRdb has only the in-frame clones, and not every one. V, J and clone size derive from that table, while D and trimming were established from the DNA sequence. The top ten hold 1.2% of the sample, which has a few hundred thousand clones, approximately 90% seen once. Those who participated ranged in age from about 18 to 89 years and resided in approximately 26 US areas. Donors of Cohort 3 who recovered were those that had two negative PCRs, clearance, or symptom resolution. The data were taken from a study of blood T cell repertoires in COVID-19. Study as a whole: Collection of acute and convalescent COVID-19 samples took place in the United States, Italy and Spain.

Material: PBMCs or T cells enriched from blood (not recorded which). The chain employs TRBV5-1 and TRBJ2-6, with a tentative D call TRBD2 (5 bases). This receptor was identified in a man aged 25 to 40 who had recovered from COVID-19. The CDR3 sequence: CASSFTTSSGANVLTF. The CDR3 DNA sequence: TGCGCCAGCAGCTTCACCACTAGCTCTGGGGCCAACGTCCTGACTTTC.